In this sample, the clone carrying this T cell receptor (beta chain) turned up a few times. Arm-PCR of CDR3 regions and iRepertoire HTBI primers were used to build TCR beta libraries. TCRdb processed the multiplex PCR reads anew with MiXCR; each CDR3 protein has one entry. The profile shows 300,000 or so distinct CDR3 sequences, around 20% of them singletons. Specified time point: persistent/refractory GD, antithyroid drugs over 5 years with positive TRAb. Extracted RNA from PBMCs served as the source of the TCR library. It was American Thyroid Association guidelines that determined Graves' disease diagnosis. This sample was taken from a study of regulatory T cells in long-lasting Graves disease. Across the study: Persistent Graves' disease meant over 5 years of antithyroid drugs with positive TSH receptor antibodies.

The CDR3 loop spans 14 amino acids. V was trimmed by 2 bases and J by 2 bases, leaving 7 bases between them. Germline CDR1 is LNHDA and CDR2 is SQIVND (reference sequence). The TCR originated in a female donor with Graves disease. The starting material was peripheral blood mononuclear cells (PBMCs), obtained when the disease was refractory, from a patient treated with antithyroid drugs. The chain combines TRBV19 with TRBJ1-5; D is possibly TRBD1 (5 bases). CDR3 nucleotides: TGTGCCAGTAGTATATGGGGCGGCAATCAGCCCCAGCATTTT. This translates into CASSIWGGNQPQHF.